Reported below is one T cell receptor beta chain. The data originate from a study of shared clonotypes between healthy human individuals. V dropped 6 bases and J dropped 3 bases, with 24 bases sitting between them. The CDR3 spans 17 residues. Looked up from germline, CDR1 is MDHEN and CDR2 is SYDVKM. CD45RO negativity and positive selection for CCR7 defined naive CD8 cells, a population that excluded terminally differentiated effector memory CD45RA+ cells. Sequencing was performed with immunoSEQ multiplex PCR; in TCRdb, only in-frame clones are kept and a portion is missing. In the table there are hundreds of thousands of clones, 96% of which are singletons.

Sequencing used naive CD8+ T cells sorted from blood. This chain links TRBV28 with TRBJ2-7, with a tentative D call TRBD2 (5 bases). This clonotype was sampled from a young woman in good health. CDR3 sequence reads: CASSSTRTTEGSYEQYF. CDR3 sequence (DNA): TGTGCCAGCAGCTCTACTCGTACCACCGAGGGCAGCTACGAGCAGTACTTC.